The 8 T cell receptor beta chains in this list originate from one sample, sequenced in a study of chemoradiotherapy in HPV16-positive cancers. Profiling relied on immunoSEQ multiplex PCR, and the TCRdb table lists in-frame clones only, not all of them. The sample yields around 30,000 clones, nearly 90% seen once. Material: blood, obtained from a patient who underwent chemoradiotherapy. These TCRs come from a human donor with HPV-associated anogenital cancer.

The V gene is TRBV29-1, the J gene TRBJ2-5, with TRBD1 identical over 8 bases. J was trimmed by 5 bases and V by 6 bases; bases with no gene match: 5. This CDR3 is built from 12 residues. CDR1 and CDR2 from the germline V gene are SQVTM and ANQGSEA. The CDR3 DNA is TGCAGCGTACGACAGGGGTCGGAGACCCAGTACTTC. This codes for CSVRQGSETQYF.

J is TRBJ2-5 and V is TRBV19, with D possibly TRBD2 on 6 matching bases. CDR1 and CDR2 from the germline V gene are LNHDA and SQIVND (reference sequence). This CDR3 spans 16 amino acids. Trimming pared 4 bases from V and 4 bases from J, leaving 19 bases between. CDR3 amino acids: CASSTNLGGEGETQYF. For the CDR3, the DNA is TGTGCCAGTAGTACGAACTTAGGCGGGGAAGGAGAGACCCAGTACTTC. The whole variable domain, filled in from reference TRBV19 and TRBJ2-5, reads DGGITQSPKYLFRKEGQNVTLSCEQNLNHDAMYWYRQDPGQGLRLIYYSQIVNDFQKGDIAEGYSVSREKKESFPLTVTSAQKNPTAFYLCASSTNLGGEGETQYFGPGTRLLVL.

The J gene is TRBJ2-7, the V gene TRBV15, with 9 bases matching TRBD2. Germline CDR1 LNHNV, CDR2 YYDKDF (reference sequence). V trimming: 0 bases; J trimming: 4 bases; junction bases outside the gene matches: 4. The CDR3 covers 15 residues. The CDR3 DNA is TGTGCCACCAGCAGAGATCGGGCGGGAGGGTACGAGCAGTACTTC. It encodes CATSRDRAGGYEQYF.

The CDR3 spells CASSVVPTSGTGEQFF. For the CDR3, the DNA is TGTGCCAGCAGCGTAGTTCCCACTAGCGGGACCGGTGAGCAGTTCTTC. The genes are TRBV9 and TRBJ2-1, with 10 bases fitting TRBD2. The germline V gene has CDR1 SGDLS and CDR2 YYNGEE. The CDR3 runs 16 residues. Germline trimming cut 0 bases from V and 9 bases from J; bases unmatched to any gene: 9.

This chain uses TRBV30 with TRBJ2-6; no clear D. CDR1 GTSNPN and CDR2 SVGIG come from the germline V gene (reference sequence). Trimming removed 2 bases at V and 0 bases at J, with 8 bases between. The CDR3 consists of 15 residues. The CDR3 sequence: CAWSSRYSGANVLTF. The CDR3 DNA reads TGTGCCTGGAGTTCCCGATACTCTGGGGCCAACGTCCTGACTTTC.

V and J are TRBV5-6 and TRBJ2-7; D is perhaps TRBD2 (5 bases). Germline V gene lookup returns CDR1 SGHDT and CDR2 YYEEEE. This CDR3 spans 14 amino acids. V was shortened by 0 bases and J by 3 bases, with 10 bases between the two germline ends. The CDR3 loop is CASSLGQGLYEQYF. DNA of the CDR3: TGTGCCAGCAGCTTGGGGCAAGGACTCTACGAGCAGTACTTC.

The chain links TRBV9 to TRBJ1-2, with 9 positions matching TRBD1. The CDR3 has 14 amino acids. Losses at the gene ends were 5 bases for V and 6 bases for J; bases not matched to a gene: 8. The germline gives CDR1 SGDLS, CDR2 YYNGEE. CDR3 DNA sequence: TGTGCCAGCAGTATTAGCGGGACAGGGAATGGCTACACCTTC. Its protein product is CASSISGTGNGYTF.

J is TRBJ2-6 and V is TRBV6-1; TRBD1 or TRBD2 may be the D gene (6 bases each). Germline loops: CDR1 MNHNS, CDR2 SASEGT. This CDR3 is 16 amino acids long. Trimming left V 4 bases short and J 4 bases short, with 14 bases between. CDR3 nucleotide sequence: TGTGCCAGCAGTGGAGGAGGGGGGCTCGGGGCCAACGTCCTGACTTTC. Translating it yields CASSGGGGLGANVLTF.